This T cell receptor beta chain was sequenced during a study of CD8 T cells in Susac syndrome. There are 11 residues in the CDR3. CDR1 is MNHNS, CDR2 SASEGT, per germline. Trimming cost V 6 bases and J 4 bases, with 4 bases left between them. A quantity of about 0.5 to 1 ug RNA underwent reverse transcription using random hexamers. TCRdb fed the immunoSEQ multiplex PCR reads into MiXCR, producing one record per CDR3 protein. The sample carries around 140,000 distinct CDR3 sequences, 75% to 90% recorded once. This chain joins TRBV6-1 and TRBJ1-5; D is uncertain. The clonotype originates from a human donor with multiple sclerosis. Sequencing input: CD8+ T cells from PBMCs. CDR3 residues: CASRLNQPQHF. The CDR3 coding sequence is TGTGCCAGCAGACTGAATCAGCCCCAGCATTTT.